This TCR beta chain was found in a study of control samples from healthy donors and cancer patients. TCRdb's copy holds only in-frame clones and misses some; the assay was immunoSEQ multiplex PCR. The data show over 150,000 clones, approximately 94% seen once. This clone occurred a few times. The CDR3 is 15 amino acids. The germline CDR1 and CDR2 sequences are LGHNA and YSLEER. V shed 4 bases and J shed 0 bases, with 12 bases lying between them. This sequence originates from a woman in her late teens or twenties in good health. The sample consisted of blood. The V and J genes are TRBV4-3 and TRBJ1-2; the D gene is possibly TRBD1 (5 bases). The CDR3 bases are TGCGCCAGCAGCCTACGACAGTTATCTAACTATGGCTACACCTTC. This translates into CASSLRQLSNYGYTF.